The sequence of this T cell receptor beta chain was determined in a study of CD8 T cells in ankylosing spondylitis. V was shortened by 3 bases and J by 1 base, with 9 bases between the two germline ends. Germline V gene sequence: CDR1 MNHNS, CDR2 SASEGT. The CDR3 spans 14 residues. This clonotype was detected a few times. Its antigen is unidentified. TCR beta libraries were made by quantitative 5'-RACE with molecular barcodes. Each CDR3 protein is one row after TCRdb ran MiXCR on the 5' RACE reads. The sample consists of 350,000 to 400,000 distinct CDR3 sequences, 20% of them appearing once. Study-wide results and limits: In synovial fluid and blood from reactive arthritis, some motif variants were previously reported. The clones that were linked to disease were reported to be significantly enriched in matched synovial fluid samples from ankylosing spondylitis patients.

This sequence originates from a male donor with ankylosing spondylitis or in good health (not recorded which). This rearrangement joins TRBV6-1 to TRBJ2-5; tentatively, D is TRBD1 (6 bases). The sequencing input was blood, either unsorted or a sorted T cell fraction (not recorded which). This CDR3 is CASSEWGPQETQYF. The CDR3 nucleotides read TGTGCCAGCAGTGAGTGGGGGCCCCAAGAGACCCAGTACTTC.